A selection of T cell receptor beta chains follows, all from one sample in a study of CD8+CD57+ T cells in acquired aplastic anemia. TCRdb analysed the reads with MiXCR anew, one entry per CDR3 protein. The table records 200,000 or so distinct CDR3 sequences, over 60% of them present only once. The sample taken for sequencing was sorted CD4+, CD8+, or CD8+CD57+ T cells (not recorded which) from PBMCs. The receptor set was obtained from a human donor with severe aplastic anemia or a healthy control (not recorded which). Each CDR3 is given with its conserved first and last residue. D genes are given only for firm matches. Only some rows state a clone size, as once, few, many or a class for expanded clones.

d_gene: .
j_gene: TRBJ2-1
abundance: few
v_gene: TRBV29-1
CDR3aa: CSVEDPTGWNQFF
CDR3nt: TGCAGCGTTGAAGATCCTACAGGTTGGAATCAGTTCTTC

d_gene: .
j_gene: TRBJ2-5
abundance: .
v_gene: TRBV7-3
CDR3aa: CASTRSFRETQYF
CDR3nt: TGTGCCAGCACCCGATCGTTTCGAGAGACCCAGTACTTC

d_gene: .
j_gene: TRBJ2-1
abundance: many
v_gene: TRBV6-1
CDR3aa: CASRYNEQFF
CDR3nt: TGTGCCAGCCGTTACAATGAGCAGTTCTTC

d_gene: .
j_gene: TRBJ2-1
abundance: few
v_gene: TRBV20-1
CDR3aa: CSVWRNEQFF
CDR3nt: TGCAGTGTTTGGAGAAATGAGCAGTTCTTC

d_gene: TRBD2
j_gene: TRBJ2-5
abundance: many
v_gene: TRBV19
CDR3aa: CASSIVGPRGGRETQYF
CDR3nt: TGTGCCAGTAGTATAGTTGGCCCGCGGGGGGGCCGGGAGACCCAGTACTTC

d_gene: .
j_gene: TRBJ2-5
abundance: few
v_gene: TRBV10-3
CDR3aa: CAISESTPKTQYF
CDR3nt: TGTGCCATCAGTGAGTCGACTCCGAAGACCCAGTACTTC

d_gene: .
j_gene: TRBJ2-2
abundance: .
v_gene: TRBV7-2
CDR3aa: CASSFFEGGAGTGELFF
CDR3nt: TGTGCCAGCAGCTTCTTCGAGGGCGGGGCGGGGACCGGGGAGCTGTTTTTT

d_gene: .
j_gene: TRBJ2-1
abundance: .
v_gene: TRBV2
CDR3aa: CASSPENEQFF
CDR3nt: TGTGCCAGCAGCCCCGAGAATGAGCAGTTCTTC

d_gene: TRBD1
j_gene: TRBJ1-1
abundance: .
v_gene: TRBV6-1
CDR3aa: CASSDGRDRGTNTEAFF
CDR3nt: TGTGCCAGCAGTGACGGCCGGGACAGGGGGACAAACACTGAAGCTTTCTTT

d_gene: .
j_gene: TRBJ2-7
abundance: .
v_gene: TRBV27
CDR3aa: CASSITGTYYEQYF
CDR3nt: TGTGCCAGCAGTATAACCGGGACTTACTACGAGCAGTACTTC

d_gene: TRBD1
j_gene: TRBJ2-4
abundance: .
v_gene: TRBV9
CDR3aa: CASSVALGTGDIQYF
CDR3nt: TGTGCCAGCAGCGTAGCACTCGGGACAGGGGACATTCAGTACTTC

d_gene: .
j_gene: TRBJ2-5
abundance: .
v_gene: TRBV10-2
CDR3aa: CASRDARGGETQYF
CDR3nt: TGCGCCAGCCGGGACGCCCGGGGCGGGGAGACCCAGTACTTC

d_gene: .
j_gene: TRBJ1-4
abundance: many
v_gene: TRBV7-8
CDR3aa: CASSFPSRVGATNEKLFF
CDR3nt: TGTGCCAGCAGCTTTCCCTCCCGGGTCGGGGCGACTAATGAAAAACTGTTTTTT

d_gene: TRBD1
j_gene: TRBJ2-3
abundance: .
v_gene: TRBV20-1
CDR3aa: CSSRTPGGGTDTQYF
CDR3nt: TGCAGTAGTCGGACCCCAGGGGGAGGCACAGATACGCAGTATTTT

d_gene: .
j_gene: TRBJ1-1
abundance: .
v_gene: TRBV5-5
CDR3aa: CASSLWDVEAFF
CDR3nt: TGTGCCAGCAGCTTGTGGGACGTTGAAGCTTTCTTT

d_gene: .
j_gene: TRBJ2-7
abundance: once
v_gene: TRBV7-3
CDR3aa: CASSLVEYEQYF
CDR3nt: TGTGCCAGCAGCTTAGTTGAATACGAGCAATACTTC

d_gene: .
j_gene: TRBJ1-2
abundance: few
v_gene: TRBV2
CDR3aa: CASSETPRGGYTF
CDR3nt: TGTGCCAGCAGTGAAACCCCCCGGGGAGGCTACACCTTC

d_gene: TRBD1
j_gene: TRBJ2-7
abundance: .
v_gene: TRBV7-9
CDR3aa: CASSAGQGLYEQYF
CDR3nt: TGTGCCAGCAGCGCCGGACAGGGCCTTTACGAGCAGTACTTC

d_gene: TRBD2
j_gene: TRBJ2-5
abundance: .
v_gene: TRBV5-6
CDR3aa: CASSVAGALQETQYF
CDR3nt: TGTGCCAGCAGCGTAGCGGGGGCCCTACAAGAGACCCAGTACTTC

d_gene: TRBD1
j_gene: TRBJ1-4
abundance: once
v_gene: TRBV5-8
CDR3aa: CASNLYRAGGSYNEKLFF
CDR3nt: TGTGCCAGCAACTTATACCGAGCAGGGGGATCCTACAATGAAAAACTGTTTTTT

d_gene: TRBD2
j_gene: TRBJ2-3
abundance: .
v_gene: TRBV20-1
CDR3aa: CSATGGGTDTQYF
CDR3nt: TGCAGTGCTACCGGGGGGGGCACAGATACGCAGTATTTT

d_gene: .
j_gene: TRBJ2-7
abundance: few
v_gene: TRBV20-1
CDR3aa: CSAVWGLEQYF
CDR3nt: TGCAGTGCTGTTTGGGGCCTCGAGCAGTACTTC

d_gene: .
j_gene: TRBJ1-1
abundance: .
v_gene: TRBV10-3
CDR3aa: CAISDGMNTEAFF
CDR3nt: TGTGCCATCAGTGACGGAATGAACACTGAAGCTTTCTTT

d_gene: TRBD2
j_gene: TRBJ2-7
abundance: .
v_gene: TRBV20-1
CDR3aa: CSATRGTSVSEQYF
CDR3nt: TGCAGTGCAACCCGCGGGACTAGCGTCTCCGAGCAGTACTTC

d_gene: .
j_gene: TRBJ1-3
abundance: .
v_gene: TRBV15
CDR3aa: CATSAPSGNTIYF
CDR3nt: TGTGCCACCAGCGCGCCATCTGGAAACACCATATATTTT

d_gene: TRBD2
j_gene: TRBJ2-7
abundance: .
v_gene: TRBV5-1
CDR3aa: CASSFGGGFF
CDR3nt: TGCGCCAGCAGCTTCGGGGGGGGATTCTTC

d_gene: .
j_gene: TRBJ2-5
abundance: .
v_gene: TRBV29-1
CDR3aa: CSVEVGVEETQYF
CDR3nt: TGCAGCGTTGAAGTTGGGGTTGAGGAGACCCAGTACTTC

d_gene: .
j_gene: TRBJ2-5
abundance: once
v_gene: TRBV7-8
CDR3aa: CASSFLGSYRQETQYF
CDR3nt: TGTGCCAGCAGCTTCCTGGGCAGTTACCGCCAAGAGACCCAGTACTTC

d_gene: .
j_gene: TRBJ2-3
abundance: once
v_gene: TRBV2
CDR3aa: CASSLEGDLTDTQYF
CDR3nt: TGTGCCAGCAGCTTAGAGGGGGATCTCACAGATACGCAGTATTTT

d_gene: .
j_gene: TRBJ1-3
abundance: many
v_gene: TRBV7-2
CDR3aa: CASSLRALSSGNTIYF
CDR3nt: TGTGCCAGCAGCTTACGAGCGCTGAGCTCTGGAAACACCATATATTTT

d_gene: TRBD1
j_gene: TRBJ2-1
abundance: few
v_gene: TRBV9
CDR3aa: CASSVGWAGGNEQFF
CDR3nt: TGTGCCAGCAGCGTAGGGTGGGCAGGGGGCAATGAGCAGTTCTTC

d_gene: .
j_gene: TRBJ2-7
abundance: .
v_gene: TRBV2
CDR3aa: CASSEGRVVNEQYF
CDR3nt: TGTGCCAGCAGTGAGGGCAGGGTGGTCAACGAGCAGTACTTC

d_gene: .
j_gene: TRBJ1-6
abundance: few
v_gene: TRBV10-1
CDR3aa: CASSRRPRGGNSPLHF
CDR3nt: TGCGCCAGCAGCCGGAGGCCACGGGGTGGAAATTCACCCCTCCACTTT

d_gene: .
j_gene: TRBJ2-1
abundance: .
v_gene: TRBV20-1
CDR3aa: CSASRVTNWQFF
CDR3nt: TGCAGTGCTAGTCGGGTGACGAATTGGCAGTTCTTC

d_gene: .
j_gene: TRBJ2-3
abundance: .
v_gene: TRBV5-8
CDR3aa: CASSLPGRTDTQYF
CDR3nt: TGTGCCAGCAGCTTGCCAGGGCGGACAGATACGCAGTATTTT

d_gene: TRBD1
j_gene: TRBJ2-1
abundance: .
v_gene: TRBV10-3
CDR3aa: CAISEAQGSAYNEQFF
CDR3nt: TGTGCCATCAGTGAAGCACAGGGGTCAGCCTACAATGAGCAGTTCTTC

d_gene: .
j_gene: TRBJ2-2
abundance: .
v_gene: TRBV15
CDR3aa: CATRWGNTGELFF
CDR3nt: TGTGCCACCCGCTGGGGGAACACCGGGGAGCTGTTTTTT

d_gene: TRBD2
j_gene: TRBJ2-3
abundance: few
v_gene: TRBV7-8
CDR3aa: CASSLASGRAGDTQYF
CDR3nt: TGTGCCAGCAGCTTAGCTAGCGGGAGGGCCGGAGATACGCAGTATTTT

d_gene: .
j_gene: TRBJ2-5
abundance: .
v_gene: TRBV29-1
CDR3aa: CSALTQRRETQYF
CDR3nt: TGCAGCGCTCTGACCCAAAGGAGGGAGACCCAGTACTTC

d_gene: TRBD2
j_gene: TRBJ2-5
abundance: many
v_gene: TRBV13
CDR3aa: CASSAGGVGQLETQYF
CDR3nt: TGTGCCAGCAGCGCGGGGGGGGTCGGGCAGCTGGAGACCCAGTACTTC

d_gene: TRBD1
j_gene: TRBJ2-3
abundance: .
v_gene: TRBV5-1
CDR3aa: CASSGTATTDTQYF
CDR3nt: TGCGCCAGCAGCGGGACAGCAACGACAGATACGCAGTATTTT

d_gene: TRBD2
j_gene: TRBJ2-5
abundance: many
v_gene: TRBV5-5
CDR3aa: CASSTGTSGGGETQYF
CDR3nt: TGTGCCAGCAGCACCGGGACTAGCGGGGGTGGAGAGACCCAGTACTTC

d_gene: .
j_gene: TRBJ2-1
abundance: many
v_gene: TRBV7-6
CDR3aa: CASSLGGLSNEQFF
CDR3nt: TGTGCCAGCAGCTTAGGGGGGCTTTCTAATGAGCAGTTCTTC

d_gene: TRBD2
j_gene: TRBJ2-1
abundance: .
v_gene: TRBV11-2
CDR3aa: CASSHERTSGSNEQFF
CDR3nt: TGTGCCAGCAGCCACGAACGGACTAGCGGGAGTAATGAGCAGTTCTTC

d_gene: .
j_gene: TRBJ1-2
abundance: .
v_gene: TRBV7-3
CDR3aa: CASSQDPPGRGGYTF
CDR3nt: TGCGCCAGCAGCCAAGATCCCCCAGGACGCGGTGGCTACACCTTC

d_gene: .
j_gene: TRBJ2-7
abundance: few
v_gene: TRBV20-1
CDR3aa: CSARALTSYEQYF
CDR3nt: TGCAGTGCTAGGGCACTTACATCCTACGAGCAGTACTTC

d_gene: .
j_gene: TRBJ2-1
abundance: .
v_gene: TRBV7-8
CDR3aa: CASSFVRTTLNEQFF
CDR3nt: TGTGCCAGCAGCTTCGTTAGGACTACCCTCAATGAGCAGTTCTTC

d_gene: TRBD1
j_gene: TRBJ1-1
abundance: few
v_gene: TRBV24-1
CDR3aa: CATRGTGMNTEAFF
CDR3nt: TGTGCCACCAGGGGGACAGGGATGAACACTGAAGCTTTCTTT